The TCR beta chain described here comes from a study of blood T cell repertoires in COVID-19. Study details: Italy, Spain and the United States were the sources of the convalescent and acute COVID-19 samples. T cells, B-cell-depleted T cells, or PBMCs provided the cDNA or gDNA that served as material.

The CDR3 length is 17 residues. The trim removed 1 base at V and 2 bases at J, leaving 5 bases unmatched. Germline CDR1 and CDR2: SGHRS and YFSETQ. By proportion, this clone is medium-sized. Authors' analysis steps: Reference gene primer amplification in the assay estimated nucleated cell counts. Sequencing used immunoSEQ multiplex PCR; TCRdb keeps in-frame clones, though not all of them. The V and J calls and the clone size are those of that table, but D and trimming were determined from the DNA. The sample carries 9,000 to 13,000 clones, 80% to 85% recorded once. This chain connects TRBV5-1 to TRBJ2-2; 10 bases align to TRBD1. The TCR was taken from a man aged 65 to 79 with active COVID-19. The sample consisted of peripheral blood. The CDR3 nucleotides read TGCGCCAGCAGCTTGCCCCGGACAGGGGGAAACACCGGGGAGCTGTTTTTT. Protein: CASSLPRTGGNTGELFF.